These 20 T cell receptor beta chains originate from one sample sequenced in a study of T-cell memory formation after mild COVID-19. Using its own MiXCR run on the 5' RACE reads, TCRdb lists one record per CDR3 protein. The sample carries hundreds of thousands of distinct CDR3 sequences, 24% recorded once. Sample: PBMCs or a T cell subset sorted from them (not recorded which). These receptor sequences come from an adult woman who had mild COVID-19 (a few samples of this study predate the infection). Cell type and time point are not known.

The sample holds a few counts of this clonotype. The rearrangement joins TRBV18 to TRBJ2-3; D call uncertain. V was shortened by 3 bases and J by 1 base, with 14 bases between the two germline ends. This CDR3 is built from 16 residues. Germline CDR1 and CDR2: KGHSH and LQKENI. The CDR3 nucleotides are TGTGCCAGCTCACCGTTCAACGGACCACGCACAGATACGCAGTATTTT. Its translation is CASSPFNGPRTDTQYF. The full variable domain, with the rest looked up from reference TRBV18 and TRBJ2-3, is NAGVMQNPRHLVRRRGQEARLRCSPMKGHSHVYWYRQLPEEGLKFMVYLQKENIIDESGMPKERFSAEFPKEGPSILRIQQVVRGDSAAYFCASSPFNGPRTDTQYFGPGTRLTVL.

A few counts support this clonotype. This chain uses TRBV4-3 with TRBJ2-1; D call uncertain. Trimming cost V 2 bases and J 9 bases, with 14 bases left between them. The germline gives CDR1 LGHNA, CDR2 YSLEER. CDR3 size: 14 residues. The CDR3: CASSQTGPQAEQFF. The CDR3 nucleotides are TGCGCCAGCAGCCAAACGGGCCCACAAGCTGAGCAGTTCTTC.

The chain recombines TRBV10-3 with TRBJ1-4; D gene uncertain. This CDR3 contains 12 residues. Per the germline V gene, CDR1 is ENHRY and CDR2 is SYGVKD. The V and J ends lost 8 bases and 5 bases respectively, with 9 bases between them. This chain's CDR3 is CAISERNEKLFF. CDR3 sequence (DNA): TGTGCCATCTCGGAAAGGAATGAAAAACTGTTTTTT.

This clonotype has a single count. The CDR3 protein is CASSAVSADYGYTF. The CDR3 DNA reads as TGTGCCAGCAGCGCCGTCAGCGCAGACTATGGCTACACCTTC. The V call is TRBV27, the J call TRBJ1-2, with D uncertain. From germline, CDR1 is MNHEY and CDR2 SMNVEV (reference sequence). The CDR3 runs 14 residues. Deletions cut 6 bases from V and 3 bases from J, with 14 bases between.

The V and J genes are TRBV2 and TRBJ1-2; D call uncertain. Per the germline V gene, CDR1 is SNHLY and CDR2 is FYNNEI. V was trimmed by 7 bases and J by 1 base, leaving 10 bases between them. The CDR3 contains 13 residues. The CDR3 nucleotides are TGTGCCAGCACGAGGGCGCTTAACTATGGCTACACCTTC. It specifies CASTRALNYGYTF.

This clonotype was observed many times. The chain has TRBV29-1 and TRBJ1-5; D remains unclear. Trimming took off 4 bases at V and 5 bases at J, with 6 bases between the two ends. Germline values: CDR1 SQVTM, CDR2 ANQGSEA. CDR3 length: 11 amino acids. Written as DNA, the CDR3 is TGCAGCGTTGGGACCGATCAGCCCCAGCATTTT. Translated, it gives CSVGTDQPQHF. Full variable domain (remainder filled in from reference TRBV29-1 and TRBJ1-5): SAVISQKPSRDICQRGTSLTIQCQVDSQVTMMFWYRQQPGQSLTLIATANQGSEATYESGFVIDKFPISRPNLTFSTLTVSNMSPEDSSIYLCSVGTDQPQHFGDGTRLSIL.

This clonotype appeared many times. The genes are TRBV5-1 and TRBJ2-7; D is tentatively TRBD1 or TRBD2 (5 bases each). Trimming took off 3 bases at V and 4 bases at J, with 20 bases between the two ends. The CDR3 is made up of 16 amino acids. Germline CDR1 and CDR2: SGHRS and YFSETQ. The CDR3 region is CASSWSRDERRYEQYF. As DNA, the CDR3 is TGCGCCAGCAGCTGGTCAAGGGACGAACGGAGGTACGAGCAGTACTTC. Together with reference TRBV5-1 and TRBJ2-7, the CDR3 gives the full variable domain: KAGVTQTPRYLIKTRGQQVTLSCSPISGHRSVSWYQQTPGQGLQFLFEYFSETQRNKGNFPGRFSGRQFSNSRSEMNVSTLELGDSALYLCASSWSRDERRYEQYFGPGTRLTVT.

CDR3: CASSQSRSYFSYNEQFF. The DNA of the CDR3 is TGCGCCAGCAGTCAATCGAGGAGCTACTTCTCCTACAATGAGCAGTTCTTC. J is TRBJ2-1 and V is TRBV23-1; the D is unclear. TRBV23-1 is sorted into the ORF group, with uncertain function. The CDR3 runs 17 residues. Trimming took 0 bases from V and 0 from J, leaving 12 bases between them.

The chain uses TRBV6-4 and TRBJ2-3; possibly TRBD2 for D (7 bases). This CDR3 region has 16 residues. Trimming left V 0 bases short and J 6 bases short, with 16 bases between. Germline V gene lookup returns CDR1 MRHNA and CDR2 SNTAGT. The CDR3: CASSDSNSGGPDTQYF. CDR3 DNA sequence: TGTGCCAGCAGTGACTCGAATTCCGGGGGGCCCGATACGCAGTATTTT.

This clonotype was found many times. The V and J genes are TRBV12-3 or TRBV12-4 and TRBJ2-7; no clear D gene. V was shortened by 2 bases and J by 5 bases, with 4 bases between the two germline ends. The length of the CDR3 is 11 residues. CDR3 region: CASSLLNEQYF. The CDR3 nucleotides are TGTGCCAGCAGTTTATTAAACGAGCAGTACTTC.

The chain carries TRBV24-1 and TRBJ2-7; no clear D gene. The germline V and J ends were trimmed by 3 bases and 4 bases, with 6 bases remaining between them. Germline V CDR1 and CDR2: KGHDR, SFDVKD. This CDR3 comprises 12 residues. The CDR3 loop is CATSDTRYEQYF. Written as DNA, the CDR3 is TGTGCCACCAGTGATACCCGTTACGAGCAGTACTTC.

Only a few counts were recorded for this clonotype. J is TRBJ2-1 and V is TRBV7-8; 8 bases are shared with TRBD1. CDR3 length equals 15 residues. The trim removed 6 bases at V and 12 bases at J, leaving 16 bases unmatched. The germline CDR1 and CDR2 sequences are SGHVS and FQNEAQ. DNA for the CDR3: TGTGCCAGCAGACCCCGGACAGGGCGATCGGTATCGCAGTTCTTC. Amino acids: CASRPRTGRSVSQFF.

Only a few counts were recorded for this clonotype. The chain combines TRBV7-9 with TRBJ2-2; 9 bases fit TRBD1. Germline CDR1 is SEHNR and CDR2 is FQNEAQ (reference sequence). The CDR3 spans 16 residues. Losses at the gene ends were 3 bases for V and 4 bases for J; bases not matched to a gene: 6. The CDR3 DNA is TGTGCCAGCAGCTTGTCCGGGACAGGGTTCACCGGGGAGCTGTTTTTT. It translates to CASSLSGTGFTGELFF.

The genes are TRBV6-2 or TRBV6-3 and TRBJ2-7, with D possibly matching TRBD1 (5 bases). With 1 base removed from V and 0 bases from J, the gap between germline ends came to 10 bases. The CDR3 covers 15 residues. Germline V gene lookup returns CDR1 MNHEY and CDR2 SVGEGT. CDR3 bases: TGTGCCAGCAGTTACTTTGGGCAGGGCTCCTACGAGCAGTACTTC. Protein product: CASSYFGQGSYEQYF.

V usage is TRBV24-1 and J usage is TRBJ2-1; D unresolved. Trimming pared 4 bases from V and 5 bases from J, leaving 14 bases between. The CDR3 consists of 15 residues. CDR1 is KGHDR, CDR2 SFDVKD, per germline. CDR3 residues: CATSEGLVWDNEQFF. The CDR3 DNA is TGTGCCACCAGTGAGGGCTTGGTGTGGGACAATGAGCAGTTCTTC.

This clonotype occurred a few times. V is TRBV12-3 or TRBV12-4 and J is TRBJ2-5; D is unresolved. CDR3 length: 13 amino acids. V lost 6 bases and J lost 5, with 13 bases in between. The CDR3 protein is CASSYNLAETQYF. The CDR3 DNA reads as TGTGCCAGCAGCTACAACTTGGCGGAGACCCAGTACTTC.

This sequence joins TRBV14 and TRBJ2-1; D possibly corresponds to TRBD2 (6 bases). Trimming cost V 0 bases and J 4 bases, with 13 bases left between them. From germline, CDR1 is SGHDN and CDR2 FVKESK. CDR3 length: 16 amino acids. CDR3 sequence (DNA): TGTGCCAGCAGCCAAGATAGACTAGTGGCTTACAATGAGCAGTTCTTC. Translated: CASSQDRLVAYNEQFF. Full variable domain (remainder filled in from reference TRBV14 and TRBJ2-1): EAGVTQFPSHSVIEKGQTVTLRCDPISGHDNLYWYRRVMGKEIKFLLHFVKESKQDESGMPNNRFLAERTGGTYSTLKVQPAELEDSGVYFCASSQDRLVAYNEQFFGPGTRLTVL.

This clonotype turned up a few times. The rearrangement links TRBV3-1 to TRBJ2-7; the D is unclear. V lost 4 bases to trimming and J lost 4 bases, with 8 bases between them. CDR1 and CDR2 from the germline V gene are LGHDT and YNNKEL (reference sequence). CDR3 size: 12 residues. The DNA for the CDR3 is TGTGCCAGCAGCCCGACATTTTACGAGCAGTACTTC. Its protein product is CASSPTFYEQYF.

This clonotype occurred a few times. The J gene is TRBJ1-5, the V gene TRBV30; D remains unclear. Trimming shortened V by 4 bases and J by 4 bases, and 11 bases separated the two germline ends. This CDR3 has 13 amino acids. The germline CDR1 and CDR2 sequences are GTSNPN and SVGIG (reference sequence). The CDR3 here is CAWTERVNQPQHF. CDR3 bases: TGTGCCTGGACAGAGAGGGTGAATCAGCCCCAGCATTTT.

This sequence joins TRBV27 and TRBJ1-3; no clear D. Germline V lookup: CDR1 MNHEY, CDR2 SMNVEV (reference sequence). The CDR3 loop spans 14 amino acids. The V end lost 5 bases, the J end lost 3 bases, and 11 bases lay between the germline ends. CDR3 protein: CASSPLDLGNTIYF. CDR3 nucleotide sequence: TGTGCCAGCAGTCCATTGGACCTTGGAAACACCATATATTTT.